This is a list of T cell receptor beta chains from one sample in a study of blood T cell repertoires in COVID-19. Sequencing was performed with immunoSEQ multiplex PCR; in TCRdb, only in-frame clones are kept and a portion is missing. This table has about 160,000 clones, 80% appearing once. Sequencing was performed on PBMCs or T cells enriched from blood (not recorded which). The receptors shown here come from a man aged 40-55 years who had recovered from COVID-19. Both conserved end residues are part of each CDR3. A D gene is named only where the DNA matches it firmly. Clone size appears in some rows only: once, few, many, or a class for an expanded clone.

abundance	j_gene	v_gene	d_gene	CDR3aa	CDR3nt
NA	TRBJ2-5	TRBV7-9	TRBD2	CASSLSSGGKTQYF	TGTGCCAGCAGCTTATCTAGCGGGGGGAAGACCCAGTACTTC
NA	TRBJ2-3	TRBV5-1	NA	CASSKNHLNVADTQYF	TGCGCCAGCAGCAAGAACCACTTGAATGTCGCAGATACGCAGTATTTT
NA	TRBJ2-3	TRBV27	TRBD1	CASSLRGTGAHTDTQYF	TGTGCCAGCAGTTTACGCGGGACAGGGGCCCACACAGATACGCAGTATTTT
NA	TRBJ1-2	TRBV19	TRBD1	CASKDPDRGEGGYTF	TGTGCCAGCAAGGACCCTGACAGGGGGGAAGGAGGCTACACCTTC
NA	TRBJ1-1	TRBV5-6	TRBD1	CASSLAGGEAFF	TGTGCCAGCAGCTTGGCAGGGGGCGAAGCTTTCTTT
NA	TRBJ1-6	TRBV11-2	NA	CASSPLTQSPLHF	TGTGCCAGCAGCCCTTTAACACAATCACCCCTCCACTTT
NA	TRBJ2-1	TRBV4-1	NA	CASSQVNEQFF	TGCGCCAGCAGCCAAGTAAATGAGCAGTTCTTC
NA	TRBJ1-5	TRBV27	NA	CASSPFVGRFSPEAINQHF	TGTGCCAGCAGTCCCTTCGTGGGGCGGTTTTCCCCCGAGGCGATAAACCAGCATTTT
NA	TRBJ1-1	TRBV30	NA	CAWSVRRDTEAFF	TGTGCCTGGAGTGTACGCAGGGACACTGAAGCTTTCTTT
NA	TRBJ2-3	TRBV29-1	NA	CSVEIRGTDTQYF	TGCAGCGTTGAAATTCGGGGCACAGATACGCAGTATTTT
once	TRBJ2-1	TRBV2	NA	CASSQSEGGEQFF	TGTGCCAGCAGTCAATCCGAGGGTGGTGAGCAGTTCTTC
NA	TRBJ1-1	TRBV7-3	NA	CASSLNTGGNTEAFF	TGTGCCAGCAGCTTAAATACAGGCGGGAACACTGAAGCTTTCTTT
NA	TRBJ2-3	TRBV7-2	TRBD2	CASSLVSGGSTDTQYF	TGTGCCAGCAGCTTAGTTAGCGGGGGGAGCACAGATACGCAGTATTTT
NA	TRBJ2-3	TRBV5-1	NA	CASRGGLNTDTQYF	TGCGCCAGCCGCGGCGGGTTAAACACAGATACGCAGTATTTT
NA	TRBJ1-5	TRBV7-2	NA	CASSLVLRNYDQPQHF	TGTGCCAGCAGCTTAGTTCTTAGGAACTACGATCAGCCCCAGCATTTT
NA	TRBJ1-2	TRBV19	TRBD1	CASTDRAPDYGYTF	TGTGCCAGTACAGACAGGGCCCCTGACTATGGCTACACCTTC
NA	TRBJ2-5	TRBV3-1/TRBV3-2	NA	CASSHQGQETQYF	TGTGCCAGCAGCCACCAGGGTCAAGAGACCCAGTACTTC
few	TRBJ2-5	TRBV3-1/TRBV3-2	TRBD2	CASTRGVQETQYF	TGTGCCAGCACGCGGGGGGTCCAAGAGACCCAGTACTTC
NA	TRBJ2-1	TRBV7-6	NA	CASSLALRNEQFF	TGTGCCAGCAGCTTAGCGTTGCGGAATGAGCAGTTCTTC
few	TRBJ2-1	TRBV9	TRBD2	CASSVAGIAGGPEQFF	TGTGCCAGCAGCGTAGCTGGTATAGCGGGGGGACCCGAGCAGTTCTTC
NA	TRBJ2-6	TRBV10-2	TRBD1	CASRDRAGANVLTF	TGCGCCAGCAGGGACAGGGCTGGGGCCAACGTCCTGACTTTC
NA	TRBJ2-5	TRBV6-2/TRBV6-3	TRBD1	CASSYTPGQIIQETQYF	TGTGCCAGCAGTTACACCCCGGGACAGATAATACAAGAGACCCAGTACTTC
NA	TRBJ1-2	TRBV11-3	NA	CASSLGQPQGYTF	TGTGCCAGCAGCTTAGGACAGCCTCAGGGCTACACCTTC
NA	TRBJ2-1	TRBV5-4	NA	CASSPPPGTYNEQFF	TGTGCCAGCAGCCCGCCCCCGGGAACCTACAATGAGCAGTTCTTC
once	TRBJ2-5	TRBV7-2	TRBD1	CASSPQGLTETQYF	TGTGCCAGCAGCCCACAGGGGTTGACAGAGACCCAGTACTTC
NA	TRBJ2-5	TRBV12-5	TRBD2	CASGLSGGETQYF	TGTGCTAGTGGTTTGAGCGGGGGGGAGACCCAGTACTTC
NA	TRBJ2-5	TRBV11-3	TRBD1	CASSLAKTGREETQYF	TGTGCCAGCAGCTTAGCCAAGACAGGGCGTGAGGAGACCCAGTACTTC
few	TRBJ1-5	TRBV30	NA	CAWSPGEINQPQHF	TGTGCCTGGAGTCCAGGGGAAATAAATCAGCCCCAGCATTTT
NA	TRBJ1-2	TRBV10-2	NA	CASSDYGQSGYTF	TGCGCCAGCAGTGATTATGGACAGTCTGGCTACACCTTC
NA	TRBJ1-1	TRBV19	TRBD1	CASSGDRGNEAFF	TGTGCCAGTAGTGGAGACAGGGGAAATGAAGCTTTCTTT
NA	TRBJ2-2	TRBV18	TRBD1	CASSLGQPTGELFF	TGTGCCAGCTCACTGGGACAGCCAACCGGGGAGCTGTTTTTT
once	TRBJ1-1	TRBV7-9	TRBD1	CASSPRTGATEAFF	TGTGCCAGCAGCCCTAGGACAGGGGCAACTGAAGCTTTCTTT
NA	TRBJ1-5	TRBV3-1/TRBV3-2	NA	CASSPREGINQPQHF	TGTGCCAGCAGCCCCCGGGAGGGTATCAATCAGCCCCAGCATTTT
NA	TRBJ1-1	TRBV19	NA	CASSIGYRGEKAFF	TGTGCCAGTAGTATTGGTTATCGGGGGGAAAAAGCTTTCTTT
NA	TRBJ2-5	TRBV7-3	NA	CASSKTGVAGETQYF	TGTGCCAGCAGCAAGACGGGGGTAGCTGGGGAGACCCAGTACTTC
NA	TRBJ1-1	TRBV19	TRBD1	CASNSRGQNTEAFF	TGTGCCAGTAATAGCAGGGGGCAGAACACTGAAGCTTTCTTT